One sample yielded the 9 T cell receptor beta chains listed below, sequenced in a study of blood T cell repertoires in COVID-19. TCRdb's table, derived via immunoSEQ multiplex PCR, lists solely in-frame clones and lacks some. The data contain over 90,000 clones, 80% to 90% of them singletons. Sequencing was done on a sample of peripheral blood. The source is a human donor in a cohort sampled during active COVID-19.

The chain combines TRBV19 with TRBJ1-2; 9 bases agree with TRBD1. Germline V gene lookup returns CDR1 LNHDA and CDR2 SQIVND (reference sequence). V was clipped by 4 bases and J by 3 bases; unmatched bases: 6. This CDR3 region has 15 residues. The chain's CDR3 is CASSKPGQGHYGYTF. Here the CDR3 DNA reads TGTGCCAGTAGTAAACCGGGACAGGGACACTATGGCTACACCTTC.

This chain connects TRBV6-6 to TRBJ2-7, with TRBD1 as a possible D gene (6 bases). The CDR3 totals 16 residues. Trimming took 5 bases from V and 1 from J, leaving 18 bases between them. The germline V gene encodes CDR1 MNHNY and CDR2 SVGAGI (reference sequence). CDR3 in amino acids: CASSTQGHGTSYEQYF. The CDR3, as DNA: TGTGCCAGCAGTACCCAGGGACATGGAACATCCTACGAGCAGTACTTC.

The rearrangement joins TRBV7-8 to TRBJ1-2; the match to TRBD1 covers 11 bases. The CDR3 spans 14 residues. Germline V gene data show CDR1 as SGHVS and CDR2 as FQNEAQ. Trimming took 2 bases from V and 6 from J; bases not matched to a gene: 2. The CDR3 bases are TGTGCCAGCAGCTTATGGGGACAGGGGGATGGCTACACCTTC. It is translated as CASSLWGQGDGYTF.

This rearrangement joins TRBV4-2 to TRBJ1-1, with 10 bases lining up with TRBD1. The germline V gene encodes CDR1 LGHNA and CDR2 YNFKEQ. Trimming removed 4 bases from V and 3 bases from J; junction bases left unmatched: 8. The CDR3 runs to 16 residues. The CDR3 spells CASSPRDRGADTEAFF. As DNA, the CDR3 is TGTGCCAGCAGCCCAAGGGACAGGGGCGCGGACACTGAAGCTTTCTTT.

V usage is TRBV5-1 and J usage is TRBJ2-5; 10 bases match TRBD1. V lost 4 bases, J lost 3 bases, and 3 bases stayed unmatched. The CDR3 spans 14 residues. Germline CDR1 is SGHRS and CDR2 is YFSETQ. Here the CDR3 DNA reads TGCGCCAGCAGCCCGACAGGGGGCGAAGAGACCCAGTACTTC. It codes for CASSPTGGEETQYF.

The rearrangement uses TRBV3-1 (or the pseudogene TRBV3-2) and TRBJ2-7; weak D call: TRBD2 (5 bases). CDR3 length: 13 amino acids. Trimming took off 7 bases at V and 0 bases at J, with 10 bases between the two ends. Per the germline V gene, CDR1 is LGHDT and CDR2 is YNNKEL (reference sequence). The CDR3 loop is CASTKGSSYEQYF. The CDR3 nucleotides are TGTGCCAGCACCAAAGGGAGCTCCTACGAGCAGTACTTC.

V is TRBV5-1 and J is TRBJ2-3; no reliable D call. Trimming removed 4 bases at V and 4 bases at J, with 13 bases between. CDR1 and CDR2 from the germline V gene are SGHRS and YFSETQ. CDR3 size: 14 residues. The CDR3 region is CASSPTQDPDTQYF. CDR3 coding DNA: TGCGCCAGCAGCCCCACCCAGGATCCAGATACGCAGTATTTT.

V usage is TRBV6-5 and J usage is TRBJ2-7, with a weak D call TRBD2 (6 bases). CDR3 length: 13 residues. The ends were cut back, 5 bases at V and 5 bases at J, with 13 bases in the middle. The germline CDR1 and CDR2 sequences are MNHEY and SVGAGI. The CDR3 DNA reads TGTGCCAGCAGTACCGGGGGAAGAAACGAGCAGTACTTC. Its translation: CASSTGGRNEQYF.

Regarding this clone: The junction departs from germline at one end; a sequencing error may be responsible. The chain is built from TRBV11-2 and TRBJ1-2, with unresolved D. Germline V lookup: CDR1 SGHAT, CDR2 FQNNGV. The CDR3 is 14 amino acids. Here the CDR3 DNA reads TGTGCCAGCATCTTAGACACTGAAAACTATGGCTACACCTTC. This codes for CASILDTENYGYTF. Combining the CDR3 with reference TRBV11-2 and TRBJ1-2 gives the whole variable domain EAGVAQSPRYKIIEKRQSVAFWCNPISGHATLYWYQQILGQGPKLLIQFQNNGVVDDSQLPKDRFSAERLKGVDSTLKIQPAKLEDSAVYLCASILDTENYGYTFGSGTRLTVV.